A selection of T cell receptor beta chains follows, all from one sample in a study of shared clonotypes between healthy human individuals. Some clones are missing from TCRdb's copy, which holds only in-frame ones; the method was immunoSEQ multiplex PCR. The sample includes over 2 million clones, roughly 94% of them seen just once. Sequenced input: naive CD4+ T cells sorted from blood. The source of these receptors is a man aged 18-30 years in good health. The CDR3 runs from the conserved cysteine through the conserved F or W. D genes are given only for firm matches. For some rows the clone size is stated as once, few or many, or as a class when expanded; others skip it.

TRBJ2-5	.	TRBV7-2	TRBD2	TGTGCCAGCAGCCCACTAGCGGGGTCGCAAGAGACCCAGTACTTC	CASSPLAGSQETQYF
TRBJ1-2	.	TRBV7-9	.	TGTGCCAGCAGCTTATCCCAATATCCAGGCTACACCTTC	CASSLSQYPGYTF
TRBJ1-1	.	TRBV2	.	TGTGCCAGCATCGAAGAGAGAGGCACTGAAGCTTTCTTT	CASIEERGTEAFF
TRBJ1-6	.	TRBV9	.	TGTGCCAGCAGCGTAGAAGTAGCCAGTCCCCTCCACTTT	CASSVEVASPLHF
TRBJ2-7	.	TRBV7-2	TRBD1	TGTGCCAGCAGCTCGGACAGGGGACGATACTACGAGCAGTACTTC	CASSSDRGRYYEQYF
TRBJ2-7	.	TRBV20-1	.	TGCAGTGCTAAAACGGATTACGAGCAGTACTTC	CSAKTDYEQYF
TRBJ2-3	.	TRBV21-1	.	TGTGCCAGCAGCAAAGACCAGGGGCGGGGAGATACGCAGTATTTT	CASSKDQGRGDTQYF
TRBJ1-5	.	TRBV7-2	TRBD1	TGTGCCAGCAGCCGAGGACAGGGCAATCAGCCCCAGCATTTT	CASSRGQGNQPQHF
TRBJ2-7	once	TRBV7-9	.	TGTGCCAGCAGCTTGGGTGGGATACCCGCCTACGAGCAGTACTTC	CASSLGGIPAYEQYF
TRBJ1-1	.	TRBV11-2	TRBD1	TGTGCCAGCAGCTTCCTTTCGGGGACAGGCACTGAAGCTTTCTTT	CASSFLSGTGTEAFF
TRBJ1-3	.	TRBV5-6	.	TGTGTCAGAGTGACAGCCTCATCTGGAAACACCATATATTTT	CVRVTASSGNTIYF
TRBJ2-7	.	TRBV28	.	TGTGCCAGCAGGGGCGTGGGATCCGAGCAGTACTTC	CASRGVGSEQYF
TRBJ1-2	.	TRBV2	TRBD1	TGTGCCAGCACCGAGACAGGGGCTAACTATGGCTACACCTTC	CASTETGANYGYTF
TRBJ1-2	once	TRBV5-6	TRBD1	TGTGCCAGCAGCTCGACAGGGCTCACTAACTATGGCTACACCTTC	CASSSTGLTNYGYTF
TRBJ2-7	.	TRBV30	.	TGTGCCTGGAAAAGGCTACCCAGCTACGAGCAGTACTTC	CAWKRLPSYEQYF
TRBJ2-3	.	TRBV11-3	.	TGTGCCAGCAGGGGACTGGGGGCTACGCAGTATTTT	CASRGLGATQYF
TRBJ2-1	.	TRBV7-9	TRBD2	TGTGCCAGCAGCCGGGGACTAGCCGGGGATGAGCAGTTCTTC	CASSRGLAGDEQFF
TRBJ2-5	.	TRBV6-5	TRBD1	TGTGCCAGCAGTCGGACAGGGGCCGAGACCCAGTACTTC	CASSRTGAETQYF
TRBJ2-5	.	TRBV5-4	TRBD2	TGTGCCAGCAGCTTCGGGACTAGCGGAACTCAAGAGACCCAGTACTTC	CASSFGTSGTQETQYF
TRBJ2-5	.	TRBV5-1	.	TGCGCCAGCAGCTTCGGGGATCAAGAGACCCAGTACTTC	CASSFGDQETQYF
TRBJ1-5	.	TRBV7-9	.	TGTGCCAGCACCTTAGGTGGGGGGGACCTCAATCAGCCCCAGCATTTT	CASTLGGGDLNQPQHF
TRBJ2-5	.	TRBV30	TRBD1	TGTGCCTGGAGTGTACAACAGGGGGGAGAGACCCAGTACTTC	CAWSVQQGGETQYF
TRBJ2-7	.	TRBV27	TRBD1	TGTGCCAGCAGTCGACAGGGGGCGCCCTTAGGGGAGCAGTACTTC	CASSRQGAPLGEQYF
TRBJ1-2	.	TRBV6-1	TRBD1	TGTGCCAGCAGAGCGGGACAGGCCCTCGGCTACACCTTC	CASRAGQALGYTF
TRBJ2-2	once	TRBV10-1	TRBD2	TGCGCCAGCAGTGCGGTAGGGACTAGCGGGCGCACCGGGGAGCTGTTTTTT	CASSAVGTSGRTGELFF
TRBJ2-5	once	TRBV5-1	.	TGCGCCAGCAGCTTGCCCCGTGGGGGCGGGCGTGGAGAGACCCAGTACTTC	CASSLPRGGGRGETQYF
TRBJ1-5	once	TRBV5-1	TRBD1	TGCGCCAGCAGCTTGAGCACCGGGACAGGTGGAAATCAGCCCCAGCATTTT	CASSLSTGTGGNQPQHF
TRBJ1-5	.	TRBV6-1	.	TGTGCCAGCAGTGTTGGTTGGCCCCAGCATTTT	CASSVGWPQHF
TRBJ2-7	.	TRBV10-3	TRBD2	TGTGCCATCAGTGAGGTAAGCGTGGGACTAGCGGGACCCTTCTCCTACGAGCAGTACTTC	CAISEVSVGLAGPFSYEQYF
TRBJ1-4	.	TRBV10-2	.	TGCGCCAGCAGGGAAGCAACTAATGAAAAACTGTTTTTT	CASREATNEKLFF
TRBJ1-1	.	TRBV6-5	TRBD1	TGTGCCAGCAGCGTCCCGGGACAGGGAACGGCTTTCTTT	CASSVPGQGTAFF
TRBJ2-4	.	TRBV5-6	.	TGTGCCAGCAGCCCTTCTCGGCTGGCCAAAAACATTCAGTACTTC	CASSPSRLAKNIQYF
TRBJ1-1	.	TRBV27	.	TGTGCCAGCAGGCCGATCCCCGGGACGAACACTGAAGCTTTCTTT	CASRPIPGTNTEAFF
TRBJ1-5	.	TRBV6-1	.	TGTGCCAGCAGTGACCACTTTGGGGCTGGAAATCAGCCCCAGCATTTT	CASSDHFGAGNQPQHF
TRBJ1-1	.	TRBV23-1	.	TGCGCCAGCAGTCCGGACACCCTGAACACTGAAGCTTTCTTT	CASSPDTLNTEAFF
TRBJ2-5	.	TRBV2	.	TGTGCCAGCAACCTGATGACTAGCCAAGAGACCCAGTACTTC	CASNLMTSQETQYF
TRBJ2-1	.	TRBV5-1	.	TGCGCCAGCAGCAGGCAGGGAGCGGACAATGAGCAGTTCTTC	CASSRQGADNEQFF
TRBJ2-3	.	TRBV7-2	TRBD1	TGTGCCAGCAGCCCCCCCGGGACAGGGGGCTTAGATACGCAGTATTTT	CASSPPGTGGLDTQYF
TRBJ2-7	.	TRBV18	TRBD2	TGTGCCAGCTCACCACTAAGCCCCGAAGCGGGAGTGTACGAGCAGTACTTC	CASSPLSPEAGVYEQYF
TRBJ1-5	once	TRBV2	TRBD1	TGTGCCAGCAGTGGAATGTACAGGGGCGGCAATCAGCCCCAGCATTTT	CASSGMYRGGNQPQHF
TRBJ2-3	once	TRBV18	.	TGTGCCAGCTCACCGATCGGGACGCAGTATTTT	CASSPIGTQYF
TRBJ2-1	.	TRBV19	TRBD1	TGTGCCAGTAGTACCAGACAGGGCCACAATGAGCAGTTCTTC	CASSTRQGHNEQFF
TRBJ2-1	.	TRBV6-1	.	TGTGCCAGCAGTGAGAGCAATGAGCAGTTCTTC	CASSESNEQFF